These 15 T cell receptor beta chains came from one sample sequenced in a study of early T cells in non-severe SARS-CoV-2 infection. TCRdb analysed the 5' RACE reads with MiXCR anew, one entry per CDR3 protein. The table includes tens of thousands of distinct CDR3 sequences, 5% to 5.5% detected once. The specimen sequenced was whole blood. These receptors all come from an adult who was a healthcare worker with PCR-confirmed SARS-CoV-2 infection or an uninfected control (not recorded which).

The chain couples TRBV14 to TRBJ1-2; no clear D gene. The CDR3 runs 13 residues. Trimming removed 1 base from V and 2 bases from J, with 5 bases in between. Germline V lookup: CDR1 SGHDN, CDR2 FVKESK. CDR3 DNA sequence: TGTGCCAGCAGCCAAGCGGGAAACTATGGCTACACCTTC. It is translated as CASSQAGNYGYTF.

About this clonotype itself: A much larger clone sits a single nucleotide away, making a read error possible. V is TRBV6-6 and J is TRBJ2-2, with D maybe TRBD1 (5 bases). With 6 bases removed from V and 6 bases from J, the gap between germline ends came to 32 bases. Germline values: CDR1 MNHNY, CDR2 SVGAGI (reference sequence). The CDR3 is made up of 20 amino acids. The CDR3 DNA follows: TGTGCCAGCAGGCCCTCCGGATTGACACCGGACACTTATAACGCCGGGGAGCTGTTTTTT. It codes for CASRPSGLTPDTYNAGELFF.

There are many counts of this clonotype. This chain joins TRBV28 and TRBJ1-3; D ambiguous. The CDR3 spans 14 residues. CDR1 is MDHEN and CDR2 is SYDVKM in the germline V gene. V gave up 3 bases and J gave up 4 bases, with 10 bases separating them. The CDR3 loop reads CASSLGGLGNTIYF. DNA for the CDR3: TGTGCCAGCAGTTTGGGAGGGCTCGGAAACACCATATATTTT.

This clonotype is medium-sized. The chain recombines TRBV7-9 with TRBJ1-1; D is perhaps TRBD1 (5 bases). V lost 0 bases to trimming and J lost 1 base, with 9 bases between them. CDR3 length: 15 amino acids. Germline values: CDR1 SEHNR, CDR2 FQNEAQ (reference sequence). This CDR3 reads CASSLASGTNTEAFF. CDR3 sequence (DNA): TGTGCCAGCAGCTTAGCGTCAGGGACGAACACTGAAGCTTTCTTT.

V gene TRBV28 combines with J gene TRBJ1-5, with D unresolved. CDR3 size: 12 residues. CDR1 and CDR2 (germline): MDHEN, SYDVKM. The V and J ends lost 3 bases and 6 bases respectively, with 6 bases between them. Written as DNA, the CDR3 is TGTGCCAGCAGTTTCAGCGCTCAGCCCCAGCATTTT. Encoded protein: CASSFSAQPQHF.

This clonotype was seen a handful of times. The chain employs TRBV6-2 or TRBV6-3 and TRBJ2-3, with TRBD2 matching 8 bases. The CDR3 runs 14 residues. Germline values: CDR1 MNHEY, CDR2 SVGEGT. V shed 7 bases, J shed 7 bases, and the junction held 10 bases outside the gene matches. The CDR3 bases are TGTGCCAGCACCCAGAGCGGGAGTTTGAATACGCAGTATTTT. It encodes CASTQSGSLNTQYF.

This rearrangement joins TRBV6-2 or TRBV6-3 to TRBJ2-1; D gene uncertain. V lost 2 bases and J 8 bases, leaving 7 bases between the germline ends. The CDR3 has 12 amino acids. Germline V gene data show CDR1 as MNHEY and CDR2 as SVGEGT. The CDR3 DNA reads TGTGCCAGCAGTTACGCCAAGGATGAGCAGTTCTTC. Translation gives CASSYAKDEQFF.

This clonotype has only a few counts. The chain is built from TRBV7-9 and TRBJ1-2; D unresolved. The germline gives CDR1 SEHNR, CDR2 FQNEAQ (reference sequence). The CDR3 consists of 14 residues. Trimming shortened V by 5 bases and J by 2 bases, and 12 bases separated the two germline ends. The CDR3 protein is CASSPDTANYGYTF. The CDR3, as DNA: TGTGCCAGCAGCCCCGACACAGCGAACTATGGCTACACCTTC.

This clonotype was recorded a few times. This chain uses TRBV28 with TRBJ1-2; 10 positions match TRBD1. V gave up 4 bases and J gave up 0 bases; unmatched junction bases: 11. This CDR3 spans 18 amino acids. The germline gives CDR1 MDHEN, CDR2 SYDVKM. CDR3 amino acids: CASSSLPGGQGTNYGYTF. The DNA of the CDR3 is TGTGCCAGCAGTTCCCTTCCGGGGGGACAGGGGACTAACTATGGCTACACCTTC.

This clonotype has at least ten counts. V is TRBV20-1 and J is TRBJ2-1; TRBD2 aligns across 10 bases. The CDR3 has 17 amino acids. J gave up 15 bases and V 0 bases, and 20 bases lay outside the gene matches. From germline, CDR1 is DFQATT and CDR2 SNEGSKA (reference sequence). The CDR3 protein is CSARDRGVASSGSSWFF. DNA for the CDR3: TGCAGTGCTAGAGATCGTGGGGTGGCGTCTAGCGGGAGTTCTTGGTTCTTC.

The J gene is TRBJ2-7, the V gene TRBV6-6; 8 nucleotides agree with TRBD1. J gave up 2 bases and V 2 bases, and 8 bases lay outside the gene matches. CDR3 size: 16 residues. Germline values: CDR1 MNHNY, CDR2 SVGAGI (reference sequence). The DNA of the CDR3 is TGTGCCAGCAGTTACACCGGGGACAGGAGACCCTACGAGCAGTACTTC. Translation: CASSYTGDRRPYEQYF.

In DNA form, the CDR3 reads TGTGCCAGCACCACTTCAGGGGGCAGGTGGGCCAACGTCCTGACTTTC. This gives the protein CASTTSGGRWANVLTF. The J gene is TRBJ2-6, the V gene TRBV7-9; 8 bases agree with TRBD1. Trimming took 7 bases from V and 5 from J; bases not matched to a gene: 10. The germline gives CDR1 SEHNR, CDR2 FQNEAQ (reference sequence). The CDR3 extends over 16 amino acids.

This clonotype has just a few counts. The chain links TRBV18 to TRBJ1-5; TRBD1 agrees at 8 bases. CDR3 size: 13 residues. V was pared by 8 bases and J by 5 bases, with 5 bases of the junction left unmatched. Per the germline V gene, CDR1 is KGHSH and CDR2 is LQKENI. The DNA of the CDR3 is TGTGCCAGCACAAAGGACAGGGATCAGCCCCAGCATTTT. It codes for CASTKDRDQPQHF.

This clonotype was detected many times. Here the CDR3 reads CASSRSQGIVDYNEQFF. The CDR3 DNA reads as TGTGCCAGCAGCCGATCACAGGGGATAGTGGACTACAATGAGCAGTTCTTC. The rearrangement links TRBV6-6 to TRBJ2-1, with 7 bases aligning to TRBD1. The CDR3 is 17 amino acids. The trim removed 6 bases at V and 3 bases at J, leaving 14 bases unmatched. Germline V gives CDR1 MNHNY, CDR2 SVGAGI (reference sequence).

V gene TRBV28 combines with J gene TRBJ1-6; 7 bases fit TRBD1. V was clipped by 6 bases and J by 14 bases; unmatched bases: 13. The CDR3 consists of 14 residues. Germline V gene sequence: CDR1 MDHEN, CDR2 SYDVKM. CDR3 nucleotide sequence: TGTGCCAGCAGCAAAGCGGCAGGGGGACGCACCCTCCACTTT. It encodes CASSKAAGGRTLHF. Drawing the rest from reference TRBV28 and TRBJ1-6, the complete variable domain is DVKVTQSSRYLVKRTGEKVFLECVQDMDHENMFWYRQDPGLGLRLIYFSYDVKMKEKGDIPEGYSVSREKKERFSLILESASTNQTSMYLCASSKAAGGRTLHFGNGTRLTVT.